This is a list of T cell receptor beta chains from one sample in a study of OX40 agonist ivuxolimab in advanced cancers. The repertoire was sequenced with immunoSEQ multiplex PCR; TCRdb's copy has only in-frame clones and lacks some. The sample consists of about 50,000 clones, around 81% of them appearing once. The sample in question was CD4+ or CD8+ T cells sorted from blood, obtained in a trial of the OX40 agonist ivuxolimab. These receptors were collected from an adult with an advanced solid tumor such as melanoma, head and neck, liver or kidney cancer. The conserved cysteine and the conserved F or W are not part of the CDR3 here. Each record gives: J gene, CDR3 length, V gene, CDR3 protein.

J: TRBJ1-2; length: 12; V: TRBV5-5; CDR3: ASSLALGVYGYT
J: TRBJ2-2; length: 13; V: TRBV2; CDR3: ASSEGTGVGGELF
J: TRBJ1-1; length: 12; V: TRBV7-2; CDR3: ASSKLAGETEAF
J: TRBJ2-5; length: 10; V: TRBV7-9; CDR3: ASSPLRETQY
J: TRBJ1-5; length: 13; V: TRBV7-9; CDR3: ASSQGGPPNQPQH
J: TRBJ2-3; length: 12; V: TRBV11-2; CDR3: ASSLGGYSDTQY
J: TRBJ2-3; length: 13; V: TRBV7-9; CDR3: ASSLGQGEADTQY
J: TRBJ1-4; length: 13; V: TRBV27; CDR3: ASKFGRDRNEKLF
J: TRBJ2-2; length: 11; V: TRBV19; CDR3: AINARNTGELF
J: TRBJ2-3; length: 10; V: TRBV5-5; CDR3: ASSWEPDTQY
J: TRBJ1-1; length: 12; V: TRBV7-3; CDR3: ASQPPSGHTEAF
J: TRBJ2-7; length: 13; V: TRBV14; CDR3: ASSKSGDLSYEQY
J: TRBJ1-5; length: 12; V: TRBV30; CDR3: AWGTGNGNQPQH
J: TRBJ2-7; length: 12; V: TRBV9; CDR3: ASSVAGTAYEQY
J: TRBJ1-1; length: 13; V: TRBV11-2; CDR3: ASSLITGGLSKAF
J: TRBJ2-5; length: 12; V: TRBV18; CDR3: ASSPGTTGETQY
J: TRBJ1-4; length: 8; V: TRBV20-1; CDR3: SASDEKLF
J: TRBJ2-3; length: 13; V: TRBV2; CDR3: ASSEIRGRLDTQY
J: TRBJ2-5; length: 12; V: TRBV19; CDR3: ASKTREYQETQY
J: TRBJ2-3; length: 13; V: TRBV6-5; CDR3: ASSYSGSSTDTQY
J: TRBJ1-6; length: 13; V: TRBV4-3; CDR3: ASSQDGTVVSPLH
J: TRBJ1-6; length: 11; V: TRBV7-9; CDR3: ASSMTGNSPLH
J: TRBJ1-2; length: 12; V: TRBV7-9; CDR3: ASSLARREQVYT
J: TRBJ1-4; length: 12; V: TRBV6-1; CDR3: ASRRGGREEKLF
J: TRBJ2-1; length: 13; V: TRBV7-2; CDR3: ASSPGLLSGNEQF
J: TRBJ2-3; length: 14; V: TRBV18; CDR3: ASSPTLGLSTDTQY
J: TRBJ1-5; length: 9; V: TRBV21-1; CDR3: ASRQPGPQH
J: TRBJ2-2; length: 11; V: TRBV15; CDR3: ATSPPFTGELF
J: TRBJ1-4; length: 13; V: TRBV6-6; CDR3: ASSYSRGKQNRLF
J: TRBJ2-1; length: 10; V: TRBV19; CDR3: ASSPPSQRQF
J: TRBJ1-6; length: 14; V: TRBV5-1; CDR3: ASSLVPGQANSPLH
J: TRBJ2-3; length: 12; V: TRBV4-3; CDR3: ASSQDGTTDTQY
J: TRBJ2-7; length: 12; V: TRBV6-6; CDR3: ASSTDREGYEQY
J: TRBJ2-5; length: 13; V: TRBV18; CDR3: ASSPRRGYAETQY
J: TRBJ1-1; length: 12; V: TRBV19; CDR3: ASWDRRVNTEAF
J: TRBJ2-7; length: 12; V: TRBV5-5; CDR3: ASSRLAGTYEQY
J: TRBJ2-3; length: 9; V: TRBV20-1; CDR3: SATDQDTQY
J: TRBJ1-3; length: 13; V: TRBV28; CDR3: ASRRGTLSGNTIY
J: TRBJ2-3; length: 10; V: TRBV10-3; CDR3: AISGPGDTQY
J: TRBJ2-2; length: 12; V: TRBV19; CDR3: ASIGQANTGELF
J: TRBJ2-6; length: 13; V: TRBV30; CDR3: AWSVGATGANVLT
J: TRBJ1-1; length: 12; V: TRBV5-1; CDR3: ASSLRVRDTEAF
J: TRBJ2-5; length: 11; V: TRBV7-7; CDR3: ASSRGAAETQY
J: TRBJ1-2; length: 13; V: TRBV6-5; CDR3: ASSLSSGRNYGYT
J: TRBJ1-2; length: 12; V: TRBV27; CDR3: ASSFGQGARGYT
J: TRBJ2-7; length: 14; V: TRBV2; CDR3: ASNPSPSRERGEQY
J: TRBJ2-7; length: 12; V: TRBV6-1; CDR3: ASIRTITSYEQY
J: TRBJ2-1; length: 12; V: TRBV19; CDR3: ASSVTGGKNEQF
J: TRBJ1-5; length: 15; V: TRBV5-4; CDR3: ASSLLTGSNSNQPQH
J: TRBJ1-1; length: 13; V: TRBV18; CDR3: ASSPPGMGGTEAF
J: TRBJ2-2; length: 13; V: TRBV7-9; CDR3: ASSLRAENTGELF
J: TRBJ2-2; length: 13; V: TRBV5-1; CDR3: ASSKEVGNTGELF
J: TRBJ2-2; length: 13; V: TRBV7-3; CDR3: ASSLNGVNTGELF
J: TRBJ1-2; length: 11; V: TRBV27; CDR3: ASSGRTGQGYT